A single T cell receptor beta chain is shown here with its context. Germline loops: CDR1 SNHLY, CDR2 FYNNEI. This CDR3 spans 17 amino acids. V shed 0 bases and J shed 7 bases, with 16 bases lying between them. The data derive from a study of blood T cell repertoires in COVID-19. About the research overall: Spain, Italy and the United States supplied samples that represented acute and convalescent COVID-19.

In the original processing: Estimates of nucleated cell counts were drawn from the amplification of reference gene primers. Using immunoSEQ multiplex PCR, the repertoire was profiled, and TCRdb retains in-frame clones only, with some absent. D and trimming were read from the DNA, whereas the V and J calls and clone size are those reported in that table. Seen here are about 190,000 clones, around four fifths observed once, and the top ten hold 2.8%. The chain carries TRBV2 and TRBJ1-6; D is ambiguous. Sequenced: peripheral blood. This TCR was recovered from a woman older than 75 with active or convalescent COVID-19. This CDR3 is CASSEARVATGNSPLHF. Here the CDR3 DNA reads TGTGCCAGCAGTGAAGCACGGGTAGCTACCGGGAATTCACCCCTCCACTTT.